In this sample, the clone carrying this TCR beta chain turned up many times. Each TRB amplification used roughly 240-550 ng of genomic DNA from blood. The CDR3 spans 17 residues. The V end was cut by 5 bases, the J end by 2 bases, with 16 bases between. Looked up from germline, CDR1 is MNHEY and CDR2 is SMNVEV (reference sequence). These data come from a study of T and B cells in COVID-19 patients. TRB rearrangements were amplified by multiplex PCR with BIOMED2 TRB-A/B primers. TCRdb reprocessed the multiplex PCR reads with MiXCR, giving one entry per CDR3 protein. The repertoire has under 15,000 distinct CDR3 sequences, under 30% of them found once; the top ten carry around 6.5%.

Sequenced input: blood. The J gene is TRBJ2-6, the V gene TRBV27, with a tentative D call TRBD2 (5 bases). This clonotype was obtained from a human donor who had recovered from COVID-19. For the CDR3, the DNA is TGTGCCAGCAGTCCCCGGACTCCCGACCCTGGGGCCAACGTCCTGACTTTC. Translating gives CASSPRTPDPGANVLTF.